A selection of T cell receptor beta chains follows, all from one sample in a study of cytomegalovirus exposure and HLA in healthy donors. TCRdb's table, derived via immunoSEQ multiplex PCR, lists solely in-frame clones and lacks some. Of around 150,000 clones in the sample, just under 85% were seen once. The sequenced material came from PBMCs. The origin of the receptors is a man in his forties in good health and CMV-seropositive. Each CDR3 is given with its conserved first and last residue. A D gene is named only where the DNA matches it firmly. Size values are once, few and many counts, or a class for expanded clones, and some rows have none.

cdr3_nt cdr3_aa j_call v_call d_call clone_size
TGTGCCAGCATTTTAACAGGGGCTGGGACCCAGTACTTC CASILTGAGTQYF TRBJ2-5 TRBV2 TRBD1 .
TGCGCCAGCAGCCAAGATGTTCAGTACACCGGGGAGCTGTTTTTT CASSQDVQYTGELFF TRBJ2-2 TRBV4-3 . .
TGTGCCAGCACCCTCCTGTCCGAGCAGTACTTC CASTLLSEQYF TRBJ2-7 TRBV2 . .
TGTGCCAGTATCCAGACAGGGATCGGTCAGCCCCAGCATTTT CASIQTGIGQPQHF TRBJ1-5 TRBV19 TRBD1 few
TGTGCCAGCAGTTCGGGACTAGCGGTCTACAATGAGCAGTTCTTC CASSSGLAVYNEQFF TRBJ2-1 TRBV9 TRBD2 .
TGTGCCAGCAGTTCCAGGGGTGAAGCTTTCTTT CASSSRGEAFF TRBJ1-1 TRBV6-6 . once
TGTGCCAGTAATGATGGACAGGGGGCCTACGAGCAGTACTTC CASNDGQGAYEQYF TRBJ2-7 TRBV19 TRBD1 .
TGTGCCAGTAGTCGGGTATACAATGAGCAGTTCTTC CASSRVYNEQFF TRBJ2-1 TRBV19 . few
TGTGCCAGCAGCGTAGCCCCGACTAGCGGGGGTTACGAGCAGTACTTC CASSVAPTSGGYEQYF TRBJ2-7 TRBV9 TRBD2 .
TGTGCCAGCAGTCCTGATGGGAGGACAGGGGGCTATGGCTACACCTTC CASSPDGRTGGYGYTF TRBJ1-2 TRBV7-3 TRBD1 .
TGCAGCGCTGGAGACCAGGTTAACACCGGGGAGCTGTTTTTT CSAGDQVNTGELFF TRBJ2-2 TRBV29-1 . .
TGTGCCAGCAGCCAGCAGGGTAATCAGCCCCAGCATTTT CASSQQGNQPQHF TRBJ1-5 TRBV14 . few
TGTGCCAGCAGCCCTACGACAGGGGGCAACTATGGCTACACCTTC CASSPTTGGNYGYTF TRBJ1-2 TRBV9 TRBD1 .
TGTGCCAGCAGTCCGTCGGAGAGGAAGAACACTGAAGCTTTCTTT CASSPSERKNTEAFF TRBJ1-1 TRBV27 . .
TGTGCCAGCAGCGTAGGGGGATGGAGCACTGAAGCTTTCTTT CASSVGGWSTEAFF TRBJ1-1 TRBV7-3 . .
TGTGCCAGCAGCGTTAAGGAATTAGCGGGGGGCCCCTACAATGAGCAGTTCTTC CASSVKELAGGPYNEQFF TRBJ2-1 TRBV9 TRBD2 .
TGTGCCAGCATGGTAACAGGGGGTGACGAGCAGTACTTC CASMVTGGDEQYF TRBJ2-7 TRBV6-5 TRBD1 .
TGTGCCAGCACCATGGGAGGGGGGTGGAATCAGCCCCAGCATTTT CASTMGGGWNQPQHF TRBJ1-5 TRBV5-6 . .
TGTGCCAGCAGCGGACAGTCCCGGCCCCAGCATTTT CASSGQSRPQHF TRBJ1-5 TRBV2 . .
TGTGCCAGCAGTGATCGTGCGTCGGGGGGCGGCAATCAGCCCCAGCATTTT CASSDRASGGGNQPQHF TRBJ1-5 TRBV2 . .
TGTGCCTGGAGCCACATCAATGAAAAACTGTTTTTT CAWSHINEKLFF TRBJ1-4 TRBV30 . .
TGTGCCAGCAGCTTACCTTACAGGGCGAACACTGAAGCTTTCTTT CASSLPYRANTEAFF TRBJ1-1 TRBV13 . .
TGTGCCTGGAGTGTACTAACGATCTCCTACGAGCAGTACTTC CAWSVLTISYEQYF TRBJ2-7 TRBV30 . .